This entry lists 5 T cell receptor beta chains sequenced from one sample in a study of cytomegalovirus exposure and HLA in healthy donors. The PCR had 60 Vbeta and 13 Jbeta primers. Method: immunoSEQ multiplex PCR; TCRdb's copy keeps in-frame clones and lacks some. The profile shows 240,000 or so clones, around 81% of them singletons. Sequences were obtained from PBMCs. The receptors here all came from a woman aged 55 to 70 in good health and CMV-seropositive.

This chain uses TRBV6-5 with TRBJ2-7, with 8 bases matching TRBD1. The CDR3 spans 15 residues. V was pared by 2 bases and J by 2 bases, with 5 bases of the junction left unmatched. The V gene's germline CDR1 is MNHEY and CDR2 SVGAGI. The CDR3: CASSYPGTGPYEQYF. The DNA for the CDR3 is TGTGCCAGCAGTTACCCGGGGACAGGTCCCTACGAGCAGTACTTC.

The chain is built from TRBV5-1 and TRBJ2-7; possible D gene TRBD1, 5 bases. Germline V gene lookup returns CDR1 SGHRS and CDR2 YFSETQ. This CDR3 has 13 amino acids. Trimming took off 4 bases at V and 3 bases at J, with 11 bases between the two ends. CDR3 nucleotides: TGCGCCAGCAGCACGGACACACACTACGAGCAGTACTTC. Translation gives CASSTDTHYEQYF.

This chain connects TRBV7-2 to TRBJ1-1; D uncertain. The V gene's germline CDR1 is SGHTA and CDR2 FQGNSA. Trimming removed 5 bases from V and 3 bases from J, with 19 bases in between. The CDR3 contains 16 residues. CDR3 loop: CASSPWEGAMDTEAFF. The CDR3 DNA sequence: TGTGCCAGCAGCCCATGGGAGGGAGCGATGGACACTGAAGCTTTCTTT.

This chain joins TRBV19 and TRBJ1-1; D remains unclear. The CDR3 is made up of 12 amino acids. Per germline, CDR1 LNHDA and CDR2 SQIVND (reference sequence). V lost 10 bases, J lost 8 bases, and 17 bases lay in between. The CDR3 DNA is TGTGCCACCGGAGGCACCGCCTGGGAAGCTTTCTTT. The encoded protein is CATGGTAWEAFF.

V is TRBV6-1 and J is TRBJ1-1, with D unresolved. V shed 9 bases and J shed 2 bases, with 19 bases lying between them. From germline, CDR1 is MNHNS and CDR2 SASEGT. This CDR3 is 15 amino acids long. CDR3 in DNA: TGTGCCAGTATACGTAGGGCCCGGGGAAACACTGAAGCTTTCTTT. Its translation is CASIRRARGNTEAFF.